This T cell receptor beta chain was identified in a study of cytomegalovirus exposure and HLA in healthy donors. The PCR contained 60 Vbeta and 13 Jbeta primers. Sequencing used immunoSEQ multiplex PCR; TCRdb keeps in-frame clones, though not all of them. Of about 200,000 clones detected, roughly 80% appear once; the ten largest clones hold about 1.7%. With respect to this clone: Its specificity is unknown.

General study points: A further, later analysis showed that HLA-associated TCR beta chains (compared with equally common others) were more clonally expanded.

This TCR derives from a man aged 50-59 years in good health and CMV-seronegative. The sequenced sample consisted of PBMCs.

DNA of the CDR3: TGTGCCAGTACAGGAGGAGGACTAGCGGAAGAGACCCAGTACTTC. This sequence encodes CASTGGGLAEETQYF. V gene TRBV19 combines with J gene TRBJ2-5, with 10 nucleotides matching TRBD2. The CDR3 covers 15 residues. Germline-derived CDR1 and CDR2 are LNHDA and SQIVND (reference sequence). V shed 7 bases and J 3 bases; nucleotides not matched to a gene: 8. Full variable domain (missing parts from reference TRBV19 and TRBJ2-5): DGGITQSPKYLFRKEGQNVTLSCEQNLNHDAMYWYRQDPGQGLRLIYYSQIVNDFQKGDIAEGYSVSREKKESFPLTVTSAQKNPTAFYLCASTGGGLAEETQYFGPGTRLLVL.